The following is a T cell receptor beta chain sequence with its context. The antigen is undetermined. This specimen belongs to a study of Tregs in tolerant kidney transplant recipients. General study findings and limits: Validation in larger populations is needed because few patients were studied.

CDR1 is SGHRS, CDR2 YFSETQ, per germline. The CDR3 totals 15 residues. Trimming removed 5 bases from V and 0 bases from J, with 15 bases in between. Profiling relied on immunoSEQ multiplex PCR, and the TCRdb table lists in-frame clones only, not all of them. The data contain some 240,000 clones, roughly 80% of them singletons. The source of this sequence is a human donor in good health. The sequenced sample was CD4+ T cells from blood. This chain joins TRBV5-1 and TRBJ2-7; perhaps TRBD1 as D (6 bases). Here the CDR3 reads CASSPGVLLSYEQYF. The CDR3 bases are TGCGCCAGCAGTCCAGGGGTGTTGCTCTCCTACGAGCAGTACTTC.